This T cell receptor beta chain was obtained from a study of shared clonotypes between healthy human individuals. Study at large: The donor pool was made up of two women and three men aged 18 to 49.

Broader study findings: Naive CD4 clonotypes were shared across a few donors at 4.5% to 6.5%. Larger estimated richness was generally seen in naive subsets than in memory subsets. Depth was large, yet rarefaction showed that sorted-subset sequencing was incomplete.

As for this clone: Its antigen is still unknown.

Trimming removed 4 bases from V and 6 bases from J, with 12 bases in between. The CDR3 consists of 13 residues. The germline CDR1 and CDR2 sequences are SGHRS and YFSETQ. The repertoire was sequenced with immunoSEQ multiplex PCR; TCRdb's copy has only in-frame clones and lacks some. The data show around 180,000 clones, 90% to 95% seen once. This chain joins TRBV5-1 and TRBJ2-3; the D is unclear. The clonotype comes from a woman in her 30s in good health. Sample: naive CD4+ T cells sorted from blood. Subset here: CD45RA+ positively selected. The CDR3 loop reads CASSASPSDTQYF. As DNA, the CDR3 is TGCGCCAGCAGCGCGAGCCCCTCGGATACGCAGTATTTT.